This T cell receptor (beta chain) was identified during a study of CD8 T cells in Susac syndrome. General study findings and limits: That the number of individuals in its TCR sequencing and HLA analysis was relatively small was acknowledged by the study.

Of note for this clonotype: As yet, its antigen is unknown.

RNA was extracted with the RNeasy kit, and a quantity of about 0.5 to 1 ug was reverse transcribed using random hexamers. By means of immunoSEQ multiplex PCR, TCR beta CDR3 spanning 54 Vbeta and 13 Jbeta underwent amplification. TCRdb itself ran the immunoSEQ multiplex PCR reads through MiXCR, one entry per CDR3 protein. In the table there are some 130,000 distinct CDR3 sequences, 65% to 90% of which are singletons. CD8+ and CD4+ blood T cells underwent TCR beta sequencing. The CD8+ and CD4+ T cells were negatively isolated, with the TEMRA cells enriched by FACS. The CDR3 sequence is 17 residues long. The ends lost 4 bases at V and 1 base at J; junction bases unmatched: 10. Germline CDR1 is MRHNA and CDR2 is SNTAGT.

The receptor was isolated from a human donor with multiple sclerosis. The sequenced material came from CD8+ T cells from PBMCs. The chain couples TRBV6-4 to TRBJ1-5; 7 bases are a match to TRBD1. This CDR3 is CASSAGTDTLSNQPQHF. The DNA of the CDR3 is TGTGCCAGCAGTGCCGGGACAGATACACTCAGCAATCAGCCCCAGCATTTT.